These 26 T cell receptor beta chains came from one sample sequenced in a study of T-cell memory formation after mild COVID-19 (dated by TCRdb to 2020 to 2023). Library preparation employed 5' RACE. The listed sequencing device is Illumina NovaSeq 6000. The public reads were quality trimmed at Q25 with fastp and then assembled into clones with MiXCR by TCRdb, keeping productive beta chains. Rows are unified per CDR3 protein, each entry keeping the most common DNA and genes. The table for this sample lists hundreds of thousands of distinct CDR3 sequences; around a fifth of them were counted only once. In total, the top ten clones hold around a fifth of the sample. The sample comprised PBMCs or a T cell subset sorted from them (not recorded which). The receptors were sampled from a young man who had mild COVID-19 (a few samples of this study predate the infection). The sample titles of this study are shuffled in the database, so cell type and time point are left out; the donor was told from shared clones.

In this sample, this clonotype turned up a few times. The CDR3 DNA sequence: TGCAGTGCTGACGTGTTCTCTGGAAACACCATATATTTT. It is translated as CSADVFSGNTIYF. The chain employs TRBV20-1 and TRBJ1-3, with no clear D. From germline, CDR1 is DFQATT and CDR2 SNEGSKA (reference sequence). The CDR3 contains 13 residues. V lost 5 bases and J lost 0, with 8 bases in between.

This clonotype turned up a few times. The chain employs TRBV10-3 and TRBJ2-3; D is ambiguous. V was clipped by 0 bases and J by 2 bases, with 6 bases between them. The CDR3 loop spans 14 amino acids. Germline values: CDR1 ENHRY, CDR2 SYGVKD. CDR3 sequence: CAISESQYTDTQYF. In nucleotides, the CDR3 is TGTGCCATCAGTGAGTCTCAGTACACAGATACGCAGTATTTT.

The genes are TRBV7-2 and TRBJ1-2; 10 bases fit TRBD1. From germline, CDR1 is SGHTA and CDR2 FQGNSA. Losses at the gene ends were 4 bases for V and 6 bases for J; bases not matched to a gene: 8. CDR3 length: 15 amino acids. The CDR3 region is CASSSPGTGVDGYTF. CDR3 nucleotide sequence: TGTGCCAGCAGCTCCCCCGGGACAGGGGTTGATGGCTACACCTTC. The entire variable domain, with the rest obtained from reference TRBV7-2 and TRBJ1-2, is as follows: GAGVSQSPSNKVTEKGKDVELRCDPISGHTALYWYRQSLGQGLEFLIYFQGNSAPDKSGLPSDRFSAERTGGSVSTLTIQRTQQEDSAVYLCASSSPGTGVDGYTFGSGTRLTVV.

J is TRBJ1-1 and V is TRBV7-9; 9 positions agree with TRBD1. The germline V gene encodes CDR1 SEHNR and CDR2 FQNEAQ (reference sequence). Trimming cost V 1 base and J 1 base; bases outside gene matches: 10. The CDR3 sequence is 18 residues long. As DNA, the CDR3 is TGTGCCAGCAGCTTAGAACCCGGGACAGGGATCCGGAACACTGAAGCTTTCTTT. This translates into CASSLEPGTGIRNTEAFF.

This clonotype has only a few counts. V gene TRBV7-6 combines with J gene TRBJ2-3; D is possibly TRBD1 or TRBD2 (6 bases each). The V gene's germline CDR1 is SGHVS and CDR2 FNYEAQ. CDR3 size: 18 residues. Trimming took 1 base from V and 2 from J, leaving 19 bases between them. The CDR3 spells CASSLGGPGAAYTDTQYF. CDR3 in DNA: TGTGCCAGCAGCTTAGGCGGGCCGGGGGCCGCGTACACAGATACGCAGTATTTT. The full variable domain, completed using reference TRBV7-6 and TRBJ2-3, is GAGVSQSPRYKVTKRGQDVALRCDPISGHVSLYWYRQALGQGPEFLTYFNYEAQQDKSGLPNDRFSAERPEGSISTLTIQRTEQRDSAMYRCASSLGGPGAAYTDTQYFGPGTRLTVL.

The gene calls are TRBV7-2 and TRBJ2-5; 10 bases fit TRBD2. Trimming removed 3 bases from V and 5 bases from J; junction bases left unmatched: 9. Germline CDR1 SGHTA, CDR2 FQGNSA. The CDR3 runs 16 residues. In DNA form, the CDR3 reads TGTGCCAGCAGCTTTACTAGCGGGGCCATATTGGAGACCCAGTACTTC. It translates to CASSFTSGAILETQYF.

CDR3 nucleotide sequence: TGTGCCAGCAGCCTTTCTATCGAAAACACCATATATTTT. Translating it yields CASSLSIENTIYF. The V call is TRBV11-2, the J call TRBJ1-3; D unresolved. The CDR3 consists of 13 residues. Between the trimmed V and J ends, which lost 5 bases and 6 bases, there was a span of 11 bases. CDR1 SGHAT and CDR2 FQNNGV come from the germline V gene. Complete variable domain (other parts from reference TRBV11-2 and TRBJ1-3): EAGVAQSPRYKIIEKRQSVAFWCNPISGHATLYWYQQILGQGPKLLIQFQNNGVVDDSQLPKDRFSAERLKGVDSTLKIQPAKLEDSAVYLCASSLSIENTIYFGEGSWLTVV.

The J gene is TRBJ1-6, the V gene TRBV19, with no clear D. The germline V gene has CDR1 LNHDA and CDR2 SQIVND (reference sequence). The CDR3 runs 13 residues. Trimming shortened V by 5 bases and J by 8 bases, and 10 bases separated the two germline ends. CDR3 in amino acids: CASSWRGDSPLHF. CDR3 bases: TGTGCCAGTAGTTGGCGAGGAGATTCACCCCTCCACTTT.

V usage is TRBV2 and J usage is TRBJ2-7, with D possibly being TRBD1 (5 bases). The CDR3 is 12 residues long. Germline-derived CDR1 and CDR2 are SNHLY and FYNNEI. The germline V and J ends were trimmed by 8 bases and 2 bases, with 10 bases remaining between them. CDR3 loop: CASGNRTYEQYF. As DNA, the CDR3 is TGTGCCAGCGGGAACAGGACCTACGAGCAGTACTTC. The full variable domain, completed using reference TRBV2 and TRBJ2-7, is EPEVTQTPSHQVTQMGQEVILRCVPISNHLYFYWYRQILGQKVEFLVSFYNNEISEKSEIFDDQFSVERPDGSNFTLKIRSTKLEDSAMYFCASGNRTYEQYFGPGTRLTVT.

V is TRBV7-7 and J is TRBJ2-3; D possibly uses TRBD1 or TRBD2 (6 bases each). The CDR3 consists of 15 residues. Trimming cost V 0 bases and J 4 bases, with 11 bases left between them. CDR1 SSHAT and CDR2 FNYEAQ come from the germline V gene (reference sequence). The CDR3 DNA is TGTGCCAGCAGCTTAGCGGGGGGCGAGGCAGATACGCAGTATTTT. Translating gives CASSLAGGEADTQYF.

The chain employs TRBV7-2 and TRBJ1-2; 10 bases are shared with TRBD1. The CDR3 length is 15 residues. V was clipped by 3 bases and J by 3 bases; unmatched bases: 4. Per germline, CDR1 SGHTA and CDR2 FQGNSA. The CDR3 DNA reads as TGTGCCAGCAGCTTGGGACAGGGGCTGGACTATGGCTACACCTTC. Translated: CASSLGQGLDYGYTF.

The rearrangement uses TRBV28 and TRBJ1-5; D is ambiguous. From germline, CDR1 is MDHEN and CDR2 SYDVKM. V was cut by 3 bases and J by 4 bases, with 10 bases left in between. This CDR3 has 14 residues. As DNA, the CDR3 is TGTGCCAGCAGTTTCCCGACTACTAATCAGCCCCAGCATTTT. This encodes CASSFPTTNQPQHF.

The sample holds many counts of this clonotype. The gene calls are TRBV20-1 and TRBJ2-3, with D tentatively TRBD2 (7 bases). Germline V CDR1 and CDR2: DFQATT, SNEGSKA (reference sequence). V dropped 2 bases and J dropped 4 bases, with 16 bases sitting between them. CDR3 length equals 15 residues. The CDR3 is CSARRGRERPDTQYF. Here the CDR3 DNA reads TGCAGTGCTAGAAGGGGGAGGGAGCGTCCAGATACGCAGTATTTT.

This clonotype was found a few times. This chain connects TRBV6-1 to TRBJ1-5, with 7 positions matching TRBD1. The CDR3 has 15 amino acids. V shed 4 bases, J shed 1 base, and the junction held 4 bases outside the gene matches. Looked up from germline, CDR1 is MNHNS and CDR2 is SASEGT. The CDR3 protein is CASSGGRGSNQPQHF. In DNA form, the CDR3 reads TGTGCCAGCAGTGGGGGCAGGGGGAGCAATCAGCCCCAGCATTTT.

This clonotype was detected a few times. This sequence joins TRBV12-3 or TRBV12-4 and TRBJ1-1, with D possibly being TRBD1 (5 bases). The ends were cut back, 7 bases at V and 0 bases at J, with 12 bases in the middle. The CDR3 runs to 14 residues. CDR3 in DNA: TGTGCCAGCACCGACAGCTCCATGAACACTGAAGCTTTCTTT. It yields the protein CASTDSSMNTEAFF.

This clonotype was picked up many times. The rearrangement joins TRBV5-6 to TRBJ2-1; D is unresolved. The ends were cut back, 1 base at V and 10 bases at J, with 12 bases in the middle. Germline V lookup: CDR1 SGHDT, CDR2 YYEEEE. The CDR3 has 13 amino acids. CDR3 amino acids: CASSLYNGREQFF. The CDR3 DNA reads TGTGCCAGCAGCTTGTACAATGGCCGGGAGCAGTTCTTC.

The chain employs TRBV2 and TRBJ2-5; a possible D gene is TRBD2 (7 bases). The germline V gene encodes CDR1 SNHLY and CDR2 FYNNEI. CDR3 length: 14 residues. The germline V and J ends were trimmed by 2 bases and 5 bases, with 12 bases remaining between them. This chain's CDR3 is CASSEPGGGETQYF. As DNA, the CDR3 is TGTGCCAGCAGTGAACCGGGGGGCGGGGAGACCCAGTACTTC.

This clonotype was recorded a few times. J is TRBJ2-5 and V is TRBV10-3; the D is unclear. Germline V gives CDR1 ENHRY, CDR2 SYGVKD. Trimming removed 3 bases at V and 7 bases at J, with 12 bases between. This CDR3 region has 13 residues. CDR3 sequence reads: CAISDLRLPTQYF. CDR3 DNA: TGTGCCATCAGTGACCTTCGACTTCCGACCCAGTACTTC.

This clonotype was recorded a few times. The CDR3 region has the DNA TGTGCCAGCAGTTTAGCGGAACCTAGCACAGATACGCAGTATTTT. This translates into CASSLAEPSTDTQYF. J is TRBJ2-3 and V is TRBV12-3 or TRBV12-4; D call uncertain. The V end was cut by 0 bases, the J end by 0 bases, with 7 bases between. The CDR3 runs 15 residues.

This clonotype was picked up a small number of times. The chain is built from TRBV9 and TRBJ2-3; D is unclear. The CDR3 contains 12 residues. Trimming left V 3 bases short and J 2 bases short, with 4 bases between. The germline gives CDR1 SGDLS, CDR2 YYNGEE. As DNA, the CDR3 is TGTGCCAGCAGCGGGGTCACAGATACGCAGTATTTT. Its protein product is CASSGVTDTQYF.

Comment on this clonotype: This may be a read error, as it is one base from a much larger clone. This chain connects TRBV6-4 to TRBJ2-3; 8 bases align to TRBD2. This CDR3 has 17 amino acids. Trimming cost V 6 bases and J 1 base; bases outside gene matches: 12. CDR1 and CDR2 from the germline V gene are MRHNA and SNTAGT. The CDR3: CASSRTSWGAGTDTQYF. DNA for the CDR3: TGTGCCAGCAGCCGGACTAGCTGGGGGGCAGGCACAGATACGCAGTATTTT.

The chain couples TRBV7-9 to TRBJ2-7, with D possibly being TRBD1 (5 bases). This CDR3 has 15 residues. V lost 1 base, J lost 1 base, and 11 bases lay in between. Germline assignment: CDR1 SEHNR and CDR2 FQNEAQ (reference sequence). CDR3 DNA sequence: TGTGCCAGCAGCTTAGAGCCAGGGATTTCCTACGAGCAGTACTTC. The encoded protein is CASSLEPGISYEQYF.

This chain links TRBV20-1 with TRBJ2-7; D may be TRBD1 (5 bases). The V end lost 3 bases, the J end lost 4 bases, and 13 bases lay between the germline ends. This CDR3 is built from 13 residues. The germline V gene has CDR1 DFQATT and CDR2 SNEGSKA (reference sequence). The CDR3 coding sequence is TGCAGTGCTAGCGAAGGGGTGGGTTACGAGCAGTACTTC. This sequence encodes CSASEGVGYEQYF.

CDR3 loop: CASSSRTGAVAGELFF. The CDR3 nucleotides read TGTGCCAGCAGCTCCCGTACAGGGGCGGTCGCCGGGGAGCTGTTTTTT. The chain is built from TRBV5-5 and TRBJ2-2; 7 positions agree with TRBD1. Per the germline V gene, CDR1 is SGHKS and CDR2 is YYEKEE (reference sequence). The J segment lost 6 bases and the V segment lost 3 bases, leaving 11 bases of the junction unmatched. The CDR3 extends over 16 amino acids. The full variable domain, in which reference TRBV5-5 and TRBJ2-2 provide the parts outside the CDR3, is DAGVTQSPTHLIKTRGQQVTLRCSPISGHKSVSWYQQVLGQGPQFIFQYYEKEERGRGNFPDRFSARQFPNYSSELNVNALLLGDSALYLCASSSRTGAVAGELFFGEGSRLTVL.

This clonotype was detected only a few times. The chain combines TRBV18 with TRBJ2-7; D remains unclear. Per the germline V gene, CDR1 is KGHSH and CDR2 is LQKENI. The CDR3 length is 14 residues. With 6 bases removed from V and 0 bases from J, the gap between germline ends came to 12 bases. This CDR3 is CASSSTGDSYEQYF. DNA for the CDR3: TGTGCCAGCTCGTCCACCGGCGACTCCTACGAGCAGTACTTC.

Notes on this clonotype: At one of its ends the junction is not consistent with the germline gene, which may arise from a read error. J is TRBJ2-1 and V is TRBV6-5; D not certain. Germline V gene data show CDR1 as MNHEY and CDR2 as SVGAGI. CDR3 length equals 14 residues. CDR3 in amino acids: CACSYSTAYNEQFF. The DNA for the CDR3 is TGTGCCTGCAGTTACTCGACGGCCTACAATGAGCAGTTCTTC.